What follows are 7 T cell receptor beta chains derived from one specimen sequenced in a study of technical replicates of blood from several donors. Assay: immunoSEQ multiplex PCR; the TCRdb copy retains only in-frame clones and omits some. In the table there are around 16,000 clones, around 80% of which are singletons. Input material: PBMCs. The source of these receptors is a human donor in good health.

CDR3 protein: CASSSYTGENSNQPQHF. The CDR3 coding sequence is TGTGCCAGTAGTAGTTATACAGGCGAGAATAGCAATCAGCCCCAGCATTTT. This rearrangement joins TRBV19 to TRBJ1-5; D is possibly TRBD1 (5 bases). CDR1 LNHDA and CDR2 SQIVND come from the germline V gene (reference sequence). V dropped 4 bases and J dropped 0 bases, with 16 bases sitting between them. The CDR3 runs 17 residues.

This rearrangement joins TRBV4-1 to TRBJ2-7, with D possibly being TRBD1 (5 bases). Germline values: CDR1 MGHRA, CDR2 YSYEKL. The ends were cut back, 0 bases at V and 0 bases at J, with 9 bases in the middle. The CDR3 covers 15 residues. CDR3 protein: CASSQDRQTSYEQYF. DNA of the CDR3: TGCGCCAGCAGCCAAGACCGACAGACCTCCTACGAGCAGTACTTC.

The V gene is TRBV5-5, the J gene TRBJ1-2; TRBD1 matches 8 bases. The J segment lost 6 bases and the V segment lost 0 bases, leaving 4 bases of the junction unmatched. This CDR3 has 14 amino acids. In germline, CDR1 is SGHKS, CDR2 YYEKEE (reference sequence). CDR3 nucleotides: TGTGCCAGCAGCTTGGGGCTACAGGGGGATGGCTACACCTTC. This codes for CASSLGLQGDGYTF.

This chain connects TRBV27 to TRBJ2-1, with D maybe TRBD2 (6 bases). This CDR3 is built from 14 residues. Germline assignment: CDR1 MNHEY and CDR2 SMNVEV (reference sequence). V was shortened by 0 bases and J by 10 bases, with 13 bases between the two germline ends. The chain's CDR3 is CASSLSWAGREQFF. The DNA for the CDR3 is TGTGCCAGCAGTTTATCCTGGGCGGGGAGGGAGCAGTTCTTC.

The chain is built from TRBV6-6 and TRBJ1-1; D not resolved. The V and J ends lost 6 bases and 2 bases respectively, with 10 bases between them. This CDR3 contains 13 residues. Germline values: CDR1 MNHNY, CDR2 SVGAGI (reference sequence). DNA of the CDR3: TGTGCCAGCAGCTTCCAGTTTAACACTGAAGCTTTCTTT. Its translation: CASSFQFNTEAFF.

This chain uses TRBV27 with TRBJ2-5, with 8 nucleotides matching TRBD1. J was trimmed by 5 bases and V by 2 bases; bases with no gene match: 10. This CDR3 region has 16 residues. CDR1 and CDR2 from the germline V gene are MNHEY and SMNVEV (reference sequence). The CDR3 bases are TGTGCCAGCAGTTTAAATCCCCAGGGGGCCCAGGAGACCCAGTACTTC. Its translation: CASSLNPQGAQETQYF.

The rearrangement uses TRBV30 and TRBJ2-7, with 10 positions matching TRBD1. The V and J ends lost 3 bases and 6 bases, in that order; junction bases with no gene match: 5. The CDR3 consists of 13 residues. Germline V gene data show CDR1 as GTSNPN and CDR2 as SVGIG (reference sequence). The DNA for the CDR3 is TGTGCCTGGAGGAGGACAGGGGGAGCCGAGCAGTACTTC. It yields the protein CAWRRTGGAEQYF.